Detailed here is one T cell receptor beta chain. Its antigen is not identified. At one end the junction does not follow the germline gene, possibly because of a read error. TCR beta cDNA was made from 400 to 600 ng total RNA with a constant-region primer. Modified slightly, ARM-PCR produced TCR beta libraries over three nested multiplex PCR rounds. Amplification in the first two PCR rounds was performed using TRBV1-TRBV30 forward primers and a C-beta reverse primer for roughly 9 cycles each. TCRdb passed the multiplex PCR reads through MiXCR, listing each CDR3 protein once. The sample has about 130,000 distinct CDR3 sequences; 64% are singletons. These data originate in a study of tumor-infiltrating lymphocytes in primary liver carcinoma. As for the study in general: All patients, whether men or women, fell within 30 to 69 years of age. Tumor staging was T1-T3 N0M0; sizes spanned roughly 4.2 to 10 cm across.

The CDR3 spans 17 residues. The germline V gene encodes CDR1 SGHNT and CDR2 YENEEA. Co-extracted RNA and DNA came from around 18-30 mg of unsorted bulk tissue. Findings and limits, study-wide: Tumors carried a top-250-clone fraction significantly exceeding that of blood (p = 0.039). In tumor-adjacent and tumor-blood pairs, overlap was lower than in tumor region pairs.

This sequence originates from a woman between 55 and 75 years old with primary liver carcinoma and hepatitis B virus infection. The specimen was liver tumor tissue from sampling region 3. Subset described: tumor region T3, left-lateral pole. The V and J genes are TRBV11-3 and TRBJ2-7, with 11 bases aligning to TRBD2. CDR3 region: CANSSSGLAEGRYEQYF. The CDR3 DNA reads TGTGCCAACAGCTCATCGGGACTAGCGGAGGGCCGATACGAGCAGTACTTC.